This is a list of T cell receptor beta chains from one sample in a study of vaccination and CD4 T cells after COVID-19. TCRdb reanalysed the PCR reads using MiXCR and keeps one entry per CDR3 protein. The sample consists of around 27,000 distinct CDR3 sequences, more than 25% of them appearing once. These receptors' antigens are unknown. The specimen was CD4+ T cells from blood, cultured in vitro, collected about 7 months after SARS-CoV-2 vaccination. The receptor source for this set is a human donor who had recovered from COVID-19. Both conserved end residues are part of each CDR3. A D gene is named only where the DNA matches it firmly. Part of the rows lack a size; the others show once, few, many or a class for expanded clones.

>TRBJ1-1|.|TRBV20-1|.
TGCAGTGCTGGTCAGGGGACTGAAGCTTTCTTT
CSAGQGTEAFF
>TRBJ2-7|.|TRBV18|TRBD2
TGTGCCAGCTCACCGGGGGGGGCTAGCGGGATCCACGAGCAGTACTTC
CASSPGGASGIHEQYF
>TRBJ2-7|few|TRBV5-6|.
TGTGCCAGCAGCTTGAGACTTGGGTCCTACGAGCAGTACTTC
CASSLRLGSYEQYF
>TRBJ2-2|few|TRBV20-1|.
TGCAGTGCTTACAAGGGGGTCACCGGGGAGCTGTTTTTT
CSAYKGVTGELFF
>TRBJ1-2|.|TRBV5-1|.
TGCGCCAGCAGCCCGAGGGTGGGGAATGGCTACACCTTC
CASSPRVGNGYTF
>TRBJ2-1|.|TRBV9|.
TGTGCCAGCAGCGTAATGGATGAGCAGTTCTTC
CASSVMDEQFF
>TRBJ2-1|.|TRBV10-3|TRBD2
TGTGCCATCAGCAGTCAGGGACTAGCGGGATACAATGAGCAGTTCTTC
CAISSQGLAGYNEQFF
>TRBJ2-3|.|TRBV6-1|.
TGTGCCAGCAGTAGAGACGGAGATACGCAGTATTTT
CASSRDGDTQYF
>TRBJ2-7|.|TRBV20-1|.
TGCAGTGCTAGTTGGGGACACATCACGGGCTCCTACGAGCAGTACTTC
CSASWGHITGSYEQYF
>TRBJ2-2|.|TRBV6-1|.
TGTGCCAGCAGAGGCCCAAGTAACACCGGGGAGCTGTTTTTT
CASRGPSNTGELFF
>TRBJ1-2|.|TRBV6-5|TRBD1
TGTGCCAGCAGTTACGGATCGGGGACAGCGCGGGGCTATGGCTACACCTTC
CASSYGSGTARGYGYTF